The TCR beta chain described here comes from a study of cytomegalovirus exposure and HLA in healthy donors. Notes on the study in general: There were some V segments, including TRBV6-2 and TRBV6-3, excluded as indistinguishable.

At collection, donors were nominally healthy, but unrecorded immune exposures were probable. As concerns this clone: Its antigen is undetermined.

The germline V and J ends were trimmed by 2 bases and 3 bases, with 5 bases remaining between them. Germline loops: CDR1 KGHSH, CDR2 LQKENI. This CDR3 comprises 13 residues. The PCR used 60 Vbeta and 13 Jbeta primers. TCRdb keeps only in-frame clones here, not all; method: immunoSEQ multiplex PCR. The data show 150,000 or so clones, about 80% seen once. The sample comprised PBMCs. The receptor comes from a man younger than 45 in good health and CMV-seropositive. V usage is TRBV18 and J usage is TRBJ1-5; D remains unclear. The CDR3 here is CASSPEVNQPQHF. CDR3 coding DNA: TGTGCCAGCTCACCAGAGGTCAATCAGCCCCAGCATTTT.